A single sample gave rise to the 18 T cell receptor beta chains below, sequenced in a study of cytotoxic CD8 clonotypes in ibrutinib-treated CLL. TCRdb's copy holds only in-frame clones and misses some; the assay was immunoSEQ multiplex PCR. The repertoire includes fewer than 70,000 clones, 65% to 75% of them detected once, and around two fifths sits in the top ten. Sequences were derived from PBMCs, sampled after 12 months of ibrutinib treatment. The receptors shown here come from a human donor with chronic lymphocytic leukemia.

The gene calls are TRBV7-2 and TRBJ2-7; 7 bases are a match to TRBD2. The ends lost 5 bases at V and 1 base at J; junction bases unmatched: 8. CDR3 length: 15 amino acids. Germline V gene sequence: CDR1 SGHTA, CDR2 FQGNSA. As DNA, the CDR3 is TGTGCCAGCAGCGGTCCGGGACTACTTTCCTACGAGCAGTACTTC. Residues: CASSGPGLLSYEQYF.

This rearrangement joins TRBV21-1 to TRBJ2-7; the tabulated D call, TRBD2, remains unverified against the DNA. TRBV21-1 has pseudogene status. The CDR3 is 15 residues long. The chain's CDR3 is CASSKREALSYEQYF. The DNA for the CDR3 is TGTGCCAGCAGCAAACGAGAAGCTCTCTCCTACGAGCAGTACTTC.

The rearrangement uses TRBV4-1 and TRBJ1-4; D remains ambiguous. V was clipped by 0 bases and J by 8 bases, with 13 bases between them. The CDR3 consists of 15 residues. The germline CDR1 and CDR2 sequences are MGHRA and YSYEKL. Here the CDR3 DNA reads TGCGCCAGCAGCCAAGATCGGATAGGTGGCGAAAAACTGTTTTTT. Protein: CASSQDRIGGEKLFF.

This clone came up a few times. The chain is built from TRBV5-6 and TRBJ1-2; the D gene is possibly TRBD1 (5 bases). Trimming shortened V by 4 bases and J by 4 bases, and 14 bases separated the two germline ends. The CDR3 runs 14 residues. CDR1 is SGHDT, CDR2 YYEEEE, per germline. CDR3 sequence (DNA): TGTGCCAGCAGCCCGAGGGGCTACGGCTATGGCTACACCTTC. Protein sequence: CASSPRGYGYGYTF.

The chain employs TRBV5-6 and TRBJ2-7; D is perhaps TRBD1 or TRBD2 (6 bases each). CDR1 is SGHDT and CDR2 is YYEEEE in the germline V gene. Trimming removed 7 bases from V and 5 bases from J, with 16 bases in between. This CDR3 has 13 residues. This CDR3 is CASCWWGADEQYF. CDR3 bases: TGTGCCAGCTGTTGGTGGGGGGCGGACGAGCAGTACTTC.

The V call is TRBV13, the J call TRBJ2-1; D might be TRBD1 or TRBD2, each matching 5 bases. Germline V gene sequence: CDR1 PRHDT, CDR2 FYEKMQ (reference sequence). The CDR3 length is 17 residues. Trimming removed 0 bases from V and 2 bases from J, with 14 bases in between. CDR3 region: CASSLGEGRPPYNEQFF. The CDR3 nucleotides read TGTGCCAGCAGCTTAGGCGAGGGGCGACCGCCCTACAATGAGCAGTTCTTC.

The gene calls are TRBV9 and TRBJ2-7; 7 nucleotides line up with TRBD1. The V gene end was trimmed by 0 bases and the J gene end by 4 bases; junction bases not matched to a gene: 16. The CDR3 has 18 residues. Germline V lookup: CDR1 SGDLS, CDR2 YYNGEE. The CDR3: CASSVGIPAGGRIYEQYF. DNA of the CDR3: TGTGCCAGCAGCGTAGGGATCCCGGCAGGGGGAAGGATTTACGAGCAGTACTTC.

This CDR3 is CASSFGTGQPQHF. The DNA for the CDR3 is TGTGCCAGCAGCTTCGGGACGGGGCAGCCCCAGCATTTT. The chain recombines TRBV7-6 with TRBJ1-5, with D maybe TRBD1 (5 bases). Trimming left V 3 bases short and J 7 bases short, with 10 bases between. This CDR3 spans 13 amino acids. Germline CDR1 SGHVS, CDR2 FNYEAQ.

The sample holds one count of this clone. The gene calls are TRBV6-6 and TRBJ2-1, with 7 bases matching TRBD2. This CDR3 has 11 amino acids. Losses at the gene ends were 8 bases for V and 8 bases for J; bases not matched to a gene: 3. Germline V CDR1 and CDR2: MNHNY, SVGAGI (reference sequence). DNA for the CDR3: TGTGCCAGCGGGGGGGGGTATGAGCAGTTCTTC. It translates to CASGGGYEQFF.

This clone was recorded many times. The V and J genes are TRBV7-6 and TRBJ2-3; TRBD2 matches at 11 bases. CDR3 size: 15 residues. In germline, CDR1 is SGHVS, CDR2 FNYEAQ. J gave up 3 bases and V 4 bases, and 3 bases lay outside the gene matches. DNA for the CDR3: TGTGCCAGCAGCTCCCCTAGCGGGAGGACAGATACGCAGTATTTT. Protein: CASSSPSGRTDTQYF.

The chain links TRBV9 to TRBJ2-3; 8 bases line up with TRBD2. J lost 7 bases, V lost 5 bases, and 12 bases had no gene match. Germline CDR1 SGDLS, CDR2 YYNGEE. This CDR3 is 15 amino acids long. CDR3 sequence reads: CASSPAGETSNTQYF. As DNA, the CDR3 is TGTGCCAGCAGTCCAGCGGGAGAAACCTCTAATACGCAGTATTTT.

As regards this clone: One junction end disagrees with the germline gene, perhaps due to a read error. The chain carries TRBV5-4 and TRBJ2-1; D might be TRBD2 (6 bases). The CDR3 totals 18 residues. The germline CDR1 and CDR2 sequences are SGHNT and YYREEE (reference sequence). CDR3 nucleotides: TGCGCCAGCAGCCAAGATCTTCAGGAGGGCCTGTTGGACAATGAGCAGTTCTTC. As protein: CASSQDLQEGLLDNEQFF.

V gene TRBV15 combines with J gene TRBJ2-7; D not certain. From germline, CDR1 is LNHNV and CDR2 YYDKDF (reference sequence). V lost 0 bases to trimming and J lost 5 bases, with 8 bases between them. The CDR3 is 13 residues long. This chain's CDR3 is CATSRDPGDEQYF. The DNA for the CDR3 is TGTGCCACCAGCAGAGACCCGGGCGACGAGCAGTACTTC.

This clone has a handful of counts. The rearrangement uses TRBV15 and TRBJ1-1; TRBD1 is a possible D gene (6 bases). Trimming stripped 1 base from V and 3 bases from J, with 9 bases between. The length of the CDR3 is 14 residues. The germline gives CDR1 LNHNV, CDR2 YYDKDF (reference sequence). CDR3 protein: CATSRGGAYTEAFF. Here the CDR3 DNA reads TGTGCCACCAGCAGAGGGGGGGCCTACACTGAAGCTTTCTTT.

The V and J genes are TRBV7-2 and TRBJ2-7; 8 bases map to TRBD1. This CDR3 contains 14 residues. Trimming removed 1 base from V and 6 bases from J; junction bases left unmatched: 5. Germline assignment: CDR1 SGHTA and CDR2 FQGNSA. The CDR3 DNA reads TGTGCCAGCAGCTTAGGACAGGGGAGCACCGAGCAGTACTTC. Its translation is CASSLGQGSTEQYF.

V is TRBV15 and J is TRBJ2-7; possibly TRBD1 for D (6 bases). V was trimmed by 1 base and J by 5 bases, leaving 12 bases between them. The CDR3 loop spans 14 amino acids. CDR1 and CDR2 (germline): LNHNV, YYDKDF (reference sequence). This chain's CDR3 is CATSRGRGLNEQYF. DNA of the CDR3: TGTGCCACCAGCAGAGGCAGGGGCCTGAACGAGCAGTACTTC.

There are a few counts of this clone. The chain joins TRBV27 to TRBJ2-1, with 16 bases lining up with TRBD2. The trim removed 6 bases at V and 1 base at J, leaving 6 bases unmatched. The germline CDR1 and CDR2 sequences are MNHEY and SMNVEV (reference sequence). The CDR3 runs to 18 residues. CDR3 DNA sequence: TGTGCCAGCAGCCTGGGACTAGCGGGAGGGTCTTCCTACAATGAGCAGTTCTTC. Amino acids: CASSLGLAGGSSYNEQFF.

The chain uses TRBV7-3 and TRBJ2-5; tentative D call: TRBD2 (6 bases). The CDR3 runs 13 residues. In germline, CDR1 is SGHTA, CDR2 FQGTGA. Trimming removed 5 bases at V and 1 base at J, with 8 bases between. The chain's CDR3 is CASSLGLQETQYF. As DNA, the CDR3 is TGTGCCAGCAGCCTGGGACTCCAAGAGACCCAGTACTTC. Full variable domain (missing parts from reference TRBV7-3 and TRBJ2-5): GAGVSQTPSNKVTEKGKYVELRCDPISGHTALYWYRQSLGQGPEFLIYFQGTGAADDSGLPNDRFFAVRPEGSVSTLKIQRTERGDSAVYLCASSLGLQETQYFGPGTRLLVL.